The T cell receptor beta chain under discussion was sequenced for a study of response to subunit inactivated influenza vaccine. In TCRdb, the RT-PCR reads were re-called with MiXCR into one record per CDR3 protein. The sample lists some 550,000 distinct CDR3 sequences, roughly 25% occurring once. This clonotype occurred many times. The CDR3 loop spans 12 amino acids. The V end lost 3 bases, the J end lost 5 bases, and 7 bases lay between the germline ends. This same sample was also part of a study on T cells expressing NK-cell markers. That report adds: With UMIs, 5'RACE template switching was used to make TCR beta cDNA.

This TCR was recovered from a man in his fifties who received an inactivated influenza vaccine. V is TRBV12-3 or TRBV12-4 and J is TRBJ2-5; D uncertain. The sample in question was CD4+ T cells sorted from PBMCs, obtained about 13 days after vaccination. CDR3 amino acids: CASSFTGETQYF. DNA of the CDR3: TGTGCCAGCAGTTTTACGGGCGAGACCCAGTACTTC.